This T cell receptor (beta chain) was captured in a study of siplizumab effects on memory and regulatory T cells. Every sample had roughly 93,000 of its TCR templates assayed. Clones were sequenced by immunoSEQ multiplex PCR, and TCRdb holds only the in-frame ones, with some missing. The data contain about 100,000 clones, approximately 91% of them singletons. Study observations and caveats: Treg-derived clones made up an average of about 64% of mappable alloreactive CD4+ clones with siplizumab and approximately 30% in controls. Siplizumab produced a significant drop in alloreactive sequences attributable to unstimulated CD4+ memory cells. Unstimulated subsets accounted for the mapping of only a minor share of the clones that were alloreactive.

Regarding this clone: Its antigen is currently unknown.

Sequencing used non-Treg CD4+ T cells sorted from blood. This clonotype was sampled from a human donor in good health.

The CDR3 sequence is CASSQEDVGLSYEQYF. The CDR3 DNA reads TGTGCCAGCAGCCAGGAAGACGTTGGACTTTCCTACGAGCAGTACTTC. This chain uses TRBV4-2 with TRBJ2-7; tentatively, D is TRBD2 (5 bases). V lost 3 bases to trimming and J lost 1 base, with 16 bases between them. The CDR3 is 16 amino acids. The germline CDR1 and CDR2 sequences are LGHNA and YNFKEQ.